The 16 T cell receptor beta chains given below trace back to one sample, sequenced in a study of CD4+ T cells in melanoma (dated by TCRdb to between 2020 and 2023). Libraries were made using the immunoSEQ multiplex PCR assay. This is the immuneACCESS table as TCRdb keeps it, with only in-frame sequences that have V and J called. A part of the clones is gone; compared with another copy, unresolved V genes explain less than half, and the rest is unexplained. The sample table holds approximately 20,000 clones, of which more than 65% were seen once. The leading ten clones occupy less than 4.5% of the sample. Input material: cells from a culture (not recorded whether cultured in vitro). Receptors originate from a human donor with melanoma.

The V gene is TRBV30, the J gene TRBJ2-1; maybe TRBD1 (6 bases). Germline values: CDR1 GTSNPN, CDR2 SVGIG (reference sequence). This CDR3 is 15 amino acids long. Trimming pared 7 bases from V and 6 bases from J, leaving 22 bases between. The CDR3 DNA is TGTGCCTTAACCGGGACACTTAATCTTGGCAATGAGCAGTTCTTC. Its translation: CALTGTLNLGNEQFF.

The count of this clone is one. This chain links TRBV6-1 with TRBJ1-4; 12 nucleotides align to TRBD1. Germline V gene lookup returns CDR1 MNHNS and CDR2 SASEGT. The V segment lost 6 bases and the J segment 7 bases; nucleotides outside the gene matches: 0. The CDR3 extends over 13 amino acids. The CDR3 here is CASRGQGAEKLFF. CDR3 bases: TGTGCCAGCAGGGGACAGGGGGCTGAAAAACTGTTTTTT.

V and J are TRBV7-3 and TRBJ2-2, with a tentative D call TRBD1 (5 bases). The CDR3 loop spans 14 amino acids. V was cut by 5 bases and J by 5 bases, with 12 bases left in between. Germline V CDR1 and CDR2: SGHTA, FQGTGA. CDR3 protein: CASSLGVGTGELFF. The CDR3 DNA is TGTGCCAGCAGCCTAGGGGTTGGAACCGGGGAGCTGTTTTTT.

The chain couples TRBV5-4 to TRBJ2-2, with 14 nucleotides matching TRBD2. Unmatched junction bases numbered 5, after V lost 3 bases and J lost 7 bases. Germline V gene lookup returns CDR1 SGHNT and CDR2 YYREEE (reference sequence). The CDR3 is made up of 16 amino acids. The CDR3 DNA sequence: TGTGCCAGCAGCTCCTGGACTAGCGGGGGGAGCGGGGAGCTGTTTTTT. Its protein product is CASSSWTSGGSGELFF.

CDR3 loop: CASSRADTQYF. In DNA form, the CDR3 reads TGTGCCAGCAGCAGGGCAGATACGCAGTATTTT. The rearrangement joins TRBV9 to TRBJ2-3, with unresolved D. The CDR3 runs 11 residues. Trimming removed 4 bases at V and 4 bases at J, with 4 bases between. CDR1 is SGDLS and CDR2 is YYNGEE in the germline V gene.

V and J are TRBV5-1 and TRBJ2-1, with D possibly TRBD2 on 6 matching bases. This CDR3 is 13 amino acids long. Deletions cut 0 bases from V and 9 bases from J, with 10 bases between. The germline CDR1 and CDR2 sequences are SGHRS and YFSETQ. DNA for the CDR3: TGCGCCAGCAGCTTGGAACTAGCCGCTGAGCAGTTCTTC. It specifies CASSLELAAEQFF. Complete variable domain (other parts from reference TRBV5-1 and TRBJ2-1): KAGVTQTPRYLIKTRGQQVTLSCSPISGHRSVSWYQQTPGQGLQFLFEYFSETQRNKGNFPGRFSGRQFSNSRSEMNVSTLELGDSALYLCASSLELAAEQFFGPGTRLTVL.

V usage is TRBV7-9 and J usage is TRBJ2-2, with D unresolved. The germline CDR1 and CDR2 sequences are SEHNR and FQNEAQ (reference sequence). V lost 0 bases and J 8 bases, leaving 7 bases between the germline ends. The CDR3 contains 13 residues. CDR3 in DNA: TGTGCCAGCAGCTTAGCCCTCCGGGGGGAGCTGTTTTTT. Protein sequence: CASSLALRGELFF. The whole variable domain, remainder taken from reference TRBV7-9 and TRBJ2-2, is DTGVSQNPRHKITKRGQNVTFRCDPISEHNRLYWYRQTLGQGPEFLTYFQNEAQLEKSRLLSDRFSAERPKGSFSTLEIQRTEQGDSAMYLCASSLALRGELFFGEGSRLTVL.

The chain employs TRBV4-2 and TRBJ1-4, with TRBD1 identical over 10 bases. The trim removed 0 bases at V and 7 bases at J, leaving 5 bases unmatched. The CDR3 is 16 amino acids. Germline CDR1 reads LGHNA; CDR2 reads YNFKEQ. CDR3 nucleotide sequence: TGTGCCAGCAGCCAAGATGGGACAGGGGCGGGTGAAAAACTGTTTTTT. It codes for CASSQDGTGAGEKLFF.

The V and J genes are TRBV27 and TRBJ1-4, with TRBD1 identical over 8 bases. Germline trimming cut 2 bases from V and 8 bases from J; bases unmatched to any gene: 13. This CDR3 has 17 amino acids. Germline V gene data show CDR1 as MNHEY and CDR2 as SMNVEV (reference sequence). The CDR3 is CASSLGGQGGPVEKLFF. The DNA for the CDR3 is TGTGCCAGCAGTTTAGGTGGACAGGGCGGCCCAGTGGAAAAACTGTTTTTT. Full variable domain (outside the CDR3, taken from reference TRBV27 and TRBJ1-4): EAQVTQNPRYLITVTGKKLTVTCSQNMNHEYMSWYRQDPGLGLRQIYYSMNVEVTDKGDVPEGYKVSRKEKRNFPLILESPSPNQTSLYFCASSLGGQGGPVEKLFFGSGTQLSVL.

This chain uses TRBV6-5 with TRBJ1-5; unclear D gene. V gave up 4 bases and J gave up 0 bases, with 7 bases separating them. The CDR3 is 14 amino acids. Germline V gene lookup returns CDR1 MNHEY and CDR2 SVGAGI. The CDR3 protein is CASSLMSSNQPQHF. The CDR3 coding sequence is TGTGCCAGCAGTTTAATGAGTAGCAATCAGCCCCAGCATTTT.

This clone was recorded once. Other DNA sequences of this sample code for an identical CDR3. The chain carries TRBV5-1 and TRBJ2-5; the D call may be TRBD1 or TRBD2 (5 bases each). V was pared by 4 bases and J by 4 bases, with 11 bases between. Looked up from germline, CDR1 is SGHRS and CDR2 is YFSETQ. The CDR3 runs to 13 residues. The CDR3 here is CASSRDRGETQYF. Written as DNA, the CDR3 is TGCGCCAGCAGCCGGGACCGGGGAGAGACCCAGTACTTC.

In nucleotides, the CDR3 is TGTGCCAGCAGTGAACAGAAGAACACTGAAGCTTTCTTT. Encoded protein: CASSEQKNTEAFF. The rearrangement uses TRBV2 and TRBJ1-1, with unresolved D. The CDR3 length is 13 residues. The ends were cut back, 2 bases at V and 1 base at J, with 5 bases in the middle. Germline values: CDR1 SNHLY, CDR2 FYNNEI.

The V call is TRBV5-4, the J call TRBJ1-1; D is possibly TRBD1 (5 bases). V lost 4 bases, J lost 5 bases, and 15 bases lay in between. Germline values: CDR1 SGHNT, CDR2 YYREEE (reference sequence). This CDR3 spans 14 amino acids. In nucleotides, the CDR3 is TGTGCCAGCAGCCTTCCGGGACTAAGAACTGAAGCTTTCTTT. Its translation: CASSLPGLRTEAFF.

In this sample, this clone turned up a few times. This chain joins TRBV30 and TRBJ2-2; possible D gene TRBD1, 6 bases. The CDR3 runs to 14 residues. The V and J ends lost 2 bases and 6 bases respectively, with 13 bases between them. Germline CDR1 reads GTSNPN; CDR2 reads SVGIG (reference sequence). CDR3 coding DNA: TGTGCCTGGAGTTCAGGGGCCGACGCCGGGGAGCTGTTTTTT. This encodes CAWSSGADAGELFF. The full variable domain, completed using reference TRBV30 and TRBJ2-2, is SQTIHQWPATLVQPVGSPLSLECTVEGTSNPNLYWYRQAAGRGLQLLFYSVGIGQISSEVPQNLSASRPQDRQFILSSKKLLLSDSGFYLCAWSSGADAGELFFGEGSRLTVL.

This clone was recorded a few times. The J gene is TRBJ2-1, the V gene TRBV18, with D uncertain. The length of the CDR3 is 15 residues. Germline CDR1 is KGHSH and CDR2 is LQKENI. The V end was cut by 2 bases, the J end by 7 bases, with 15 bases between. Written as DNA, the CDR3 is TGTGCCAGCTCACCATACCTGGGTCGGACGAATGAGCAGTTCTTC. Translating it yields CASSPYLGRTNEQFF.

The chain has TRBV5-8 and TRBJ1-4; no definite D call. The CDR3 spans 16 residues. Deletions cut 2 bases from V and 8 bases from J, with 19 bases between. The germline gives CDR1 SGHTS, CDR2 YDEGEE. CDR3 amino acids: CASSFGSADWTEKLFF. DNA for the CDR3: TGTGCCAGCAGCTTCGGGTCCGCGGACTGGACGGAAAAACTGTTTTTT.